What follows are 32 T cell receptor beta chains derived from one specimen sequenced in a study of early T cells in non-severe SARS-CoV-2 infection. TCRdb recomputed calls from the 5' RACE reads with MiXCR, one row per CDR3 protein. The profile shows approximately 26,000 distinct CDR3 sequences, more than 4% of them singletons. The sequencing input was whole blood. These TCRs come from an adult who was a healthcare worker with PCR-confirmed SARS-CoV-2 infection or an uninfected control (not recorded which).

This clonotype was seen many times. This sequence joins TRBV6-6 and TRBJ2-5; no reliable D call. Between the trimmed V and J ends, which lost 5 bases and 4 bases, there was a span of 5 bases. The germline V gene has CDR1 MNHNY and CDR2 SVGAGI (reference sequence). CDR3 length: 11 amino acids. CDR3 nucleotide sequence: TGTGCCAGCAGTCCCTCAGAGACCCAGTACTTC. Encoded protein: CASSPSETQYF.

A few counts support this clonotype. This rearrangement joins TRBV12-3 or TRBV12-4 to TRBJ2-1; TRBD1 is a possible D gene (6 bases). The germline V and J ends were trimmed by 5 bases and 15 bases, with 17 bases remaining between them. CDR3 length: 12 amino acids. The CDR3 sequence: CASSRIDDRTFF. The DNA of the CDR3 is TGTGCCAGCAGTCGGATCGATGACAGGACGTTCTTC.

This clonotype was detected ten times or more. The chain has TRBV6-2 or TRBV6-3 and TRBJ1-1, with no clear D. In germline, CDR1 is MNHEY, CDR2 SVGEGT. The CDR3 is 11 residues long. V gave up 4 bases and J gave up 8 bases, with 8 bases separating them. CDR3 protein: CASSLFSEAFF. DNA for the CDR3: TGTGCCAGCAGTTTGTTCTCGGAAGCTTTCTTT.

This sequence joins TRBV12-3 or TRBV12-4 and TRBJ2-5; D remains ambiguous. CDR3 length: 12 residues. Trimming took 5 bases from V and 5 from J, leaving 9 bases between them. CDR3 coding DNA: TGTGCCAGCAGTCCTCTCTTGGAGACCCAGTACTTC. Its protein product is CASSPLLETQYF.

In this sample, this clonotype turned up many times. V and J are TRBV6-6 and TRBJ1-4; D remains unclear. Germline lookup yields CDR1 MNHNY and CDR2 SVGAGI (reference sequence). V dropped 6 bases and J dropped 12 bases, with 17 bases sitting between them. There are 13 residues in the CDR3. CDR3 in DNA: TGTGCCAGCAGCTTCAACTATCAAGGCGAACTGTTTTTT. Translated: CASSFNYQGELFF.

This clonotype came up many times. The chain couples TRBV12-3 or TRBV12-4 to TRBJ1-2; TRBD1 agrees at 8 bases. J gave up 4 bases and V 7 bases, and 11 bases lay outside the gene matches. The CDR3 runs 15 residues. Here the CDR3 reads CASTPRTGTTYGYTF. In DNA form, the CDR3 reads TGTGCCAGCACCCCAAGGACAGGGACAACCTATGGCTACACCTTC.

The table lists this clonotype with many counts. The chain carries TRBV7-3 and TRBJ2-1; 9 positions match TRBD2. V lost 3 bases and J lost 2; bases outside the gene matches: 2. The CDR3 runs to 15 residues. Germline values: CDR1 SGHTA, CDR2 FQGTGA. CDR3 residues: CASSFLAGTYNEQFF. CDR3 nucleotides: TGTGCCAGCAGCTTCCTAGCGGGGACCTACAATGAGCAGTTCTTC.

The table lists this clonotype with a few counts. The conserved phenylalanine or tryptophan normally closing the CDR3 is absent here, so this likely arose from a read error. No DNA is shown, since the ends of the CDR3 on it are uncertain; the CDR3 is the one TCRdb lists. V is TRBV4-1 and J is TRBJ2-7; the table's D gene call, TRBD1, was not cross checked with the DNA. The CDR3 spans 11 residues, counting both ends. The germline V gene has CDR1 MGHRA and CDR2 YSYEKL. CDR3 protein: CASSTGTGIPI.

This clonotype was recorded many times. The chain joins TRBV12-3 or TRBV12-4 to TRBJ2-1, with D perhaps being TRBD1 or TRBD2 (6 bases each). The CDR3 sequence is 16 residues long. V was shortened by 7 bases and J by 8 bases, with 24 bases between the two germline ends. The CDR3 loop reads CASTTLGGGGPDEQFF. The CDR3 DNA reads as TGTGCCAGCACAACCCTAGGGGGAGGAGGTCCCGATGAGCAGTTCTTC.

This clonotype appeared many times. The chain recombines TRBV20-1 with TRBJ2-1, with 11 bases lining up with TRBD2. This CDR3 spans 13 amino acids. CDR1 and CDR2 (germline): DFQATT, SNEGSKA (reference sequence). Germline trimming cut 5 bases from V and 6 bases from J; bases unmatched to any gene: 3. CDR3 in amino acids: CSAASGGLNEQFF. CDR3 nucleotide sequence: TGCAGTGCTGCTAGCGGGGGGCTCAATGAGCAGTTCTTC.

The rearrangement links TRBV12-3 or TRBV12-4 to TRBJ2-3; perhaps TRBD2 as D (5 bases). The V end was cut by 2 bases, the J end by 0 bases, with 9 bases between. The CDR3 covers 15 residues. Here the CDR3 reads CASSLFRDSTDTQYF. The DNA for the CDR3 is TGTGCCAGCAGTTTATTCCGGGATAGCACAGATACGCAGTATTTT.

In its sample, this clonotype was seen a few times. V and J are TRBV29-1 and TRBJ2-7; 11 nucleotides line up with TRBD1. CDR1 is SQVTM and CDR2 is ANQGSEA in the germline V gene. This CDR3 has 15 amino acids. The V and J ends lost 4 bases and 2 bases, in that order; junction bases with no gene match: 7. DNA for the CDR3: TGCAGCGTTGCTCGGGGGGGACAGGGGGCCTACGAGCAGTACTTC. Residues: CSVARGGQGAYEQYF.

This clonotype was observed at least ten times. The chain is built from TRBV20-1 and TRBJ2-1, with a tentative D call TRBD2 (6 bases). The V end lost 1 base, the J end lost 2 bases, and 15 bases lay between the germline ends. This CDR3 spans 16 amino acids. CDR1 is DFQATT, CDR2 SNEGSKA, per germline (reference sequence). The CDR3, as DNA: TGCAGTGCTAGAGTCCTTGAGGGCGGGACCTACAATGAGCAGTTCTTC. This codes for CSARVLEGGTYNEQFF.

This clonotype was seen a handful of times. The gene calls are TRBV6-6 and TRBJ1-1; TRBD1 matches 7 bases. The germline CDR1 and CDR2 sequences are MNHNY and SVGAGI (reference sequence). Losses at the gene ends were 2 bases for V and 6 bases for J; bases not matched to a gene: 12. The CDR3 has 16 residues. The CDR3 DNA follows: TGTGCCAGCAGTTACCCGAAGGCAGGGGGTGCCGCTGAAGCTTTCTTT. Protein product: CASSYPKAGGAAEAFF.

This clonotype appeared many times. The chain links TRBV29-1 to TRBJ2-7, with D perhaps given as TRBD1 or TRBD2 (6 bases each). Germline V CDR1 and CDR2: SQVTM, ANQGSEA. V lost 3 bases, J lost 3 bases, and 9 bases lay in between. This CDR3 has 12 amino acids. The CDR3 DNA reads TGCAGCGTTGACGGGGGCGGCTACGAGCAGTACTTC. Translating it yields CSVDGGGYEQYF.

By sample fraction, this clonotype is medium-sized (0.01 to 0.1%). This chain joins TRBV25-1 and TRBJ2-7; D is perhaps TRBD2 (5 bases). The CDR3 runs to 12 residues. The germline gives CDR1 MGHDK, CDR2 SYGVNS. V gave up 1 base and J gave up 5 bases, with 6 bases separating them. The CDR3 is CASSEFGDEQYF. The CDR3 nucleotides read TGTGCCAGCAGTGAATTCGGGGACGAGCAGTACTTC.

This clonotype was picked up many times. The chain joins TRBV4-1 to TRBJ1-1; D call uncertain. The germline gives CDR1 MGHRA, CDR2 YSYEKL. The CDR3 totals 14 residues. V lost 0 bases and J lost 1, with 6 bases in between. The CDR3: CASSQENRNTEAFF. CDR3 DNA: TGCGCCAGCAGCCAAGAAAATCGGAACACTGAAGCTTTCTTT.

In its sample, this clonotype was seen many times. The chain joins TRBV7-6 to TRBJ2-5; 8 nucleotides align to TRBD2. The CDR3 spans 15 residues. Per germline, CDR1 SGHVS and CDR2 FNYEAQ. J lost 7 bases, V lost 7 bases, and 14 bases had no gene match. The CDR3 DNA sequence: TGTGCCAGCACCCCTAGCGGGCAGGCAATAGGGACCCAGTACTTC. Translated: CASTPSGQAIGTQYF.

This clonotype turned up a few times. This sequence joins TRBV7-2 and TRBJ1-2; D is undetermined. The V and J ends lost 1 base and 8 bases respectively, with 14 bases between them. This CDR3 spans 14 amino acids. Germline values: CDR1 SGHTA, CDR2 FQGNSA. CDR3 in amino acids: CASSLEVSVSGYTF. The CDR3 DNA is TGTGCCAGCAGCTTAGAGGTCAGCGTGAGCGGCTACACCTTC. The entire variable domain, with the rest obtained from reference TRBV7-2 and TRBJ1-2, is as follows: GAGVSQSPSNKVTEKGKDVELRCDPISGHTALYWYRQSLGQGLEFLIYFQGNSAPDKSGLPSDRFSAERTGGSVSTLTIQRTQQEDSAVYLCASSLEVSVSGYTFGSGTRLTVV.

In its sample, this clonotype was seen many times. The chain links TRBV2 to TRBJ1-5; D remains unclear. The CDR3 runs to 14 residues. CDR1 and CDR2 (germline): SNHLY, FYNNEI. V lost 4 bases and J lost 6, with 13 bases in between. The CDR3 DNA reads as TGTGCCAGCAGTGGCGAAAGGGTCCCTCAGCCCCAGCATTTT. Translated, it gives CASSGERVPQPQHF.

This clonotype has only a few counts. The chain couples TRBV6-1 to TRBJ1-5, with 8 positions matching TRBD1. Germline CDR1 MNHNS, CDR2 SASEGT. The CDR3 runs to 12 residues. V lost 7 bases, J lost 6 bases, and 2 bases stayed unmatched. The DNA for the CDR3 is TGTGCCAGCAAAACAGGGGGTCAGCCCCAGCATTTT. It translates to CASKTGGQPQHF.

This clonotype was picked up a small number of times. The rearrangement links TRBV19 to TRBJ2-6; D remains unclear. V was cut by 5 bases and J by 0 bases, with 8 bases left in between. The germline V gene encodes CDR1 LNHDA and CDR2 SQIVND (reference sequence). The CDR3 extends over 15 amino acids. The CDR3: CASSVTNSGANVLTF. As DNA, the CDR3 is TGTGCCAGTAGTGTGACGAACTCTGGGGCCAACGTCCTGACTTTC.

This clonotype has a count of ten or more. The chain couples TRBV7-9 to TRBJ2-1, with D perhaps being TRBD1 or TRBD2 (6 bases each). The germline V and J ends were trimmed by 4 bases and 3 bases, with 19 bases remaining between them. This CDR3 spans 17 amino acids. Germline V lookup: CDR1 SEHNR, CDR2 FQNEAQ (reference sequence). The CDR3 region has the DNA TGTGCCAGCAGCTCGAAAGGGGGGAGCGATTACTACAATGAGCAGTTCTTC. Encoded protein: CASSSKGGSDYYNEQFF.

This clonotype was counted at least ten times. This rearrangement joins TRBV18 to TRBJ1-6; unclear D gene. This CDR3 is 14 amino acids long. Germline lookup yields CDR1 KGHSH and CDR2 LQKENI. Trimming pared 6 bases from V and 7 bases from J, leaving 13 bases between. In nucleotides, the CDR3 is TGTGCCAGCTCGAAGGACCGGCTGAATTCACCCCTCCACTTT. It is translated as CASSKDRLNSPLHF.

J is TRBJ1-1 and V is TRBV7-6, with 9 bases that match TRBD1. The trim removed 4 bases at V and 1 base at J, leaving 7 bases unmatched. The CDR3 is 16 residues long. CDR1 is SGHVS, CDR2 FNYEAQ, per germline. The CDR3 protein is CASSSVPGQGNTEAFF. The CDR3 DNA reads as TGTGCCAGCAGCTCAGTACCGGGACAGGGGAACACTGAAGCTTTCTTT.

Of note for this clonotype: A much larger clone differs from this one at a single base, so this may be a read error. V is TRBV15 and J is TRBJ1-6; tentative D call: TRBD1 (6 bases). The CDR3 runs 15 residues. Germline lookup yields CDR1 LNHNV and CDR2 YYDKDF (reference sequence). The CDR3 DNA reads TGTGCCACCAACAGAGACGGGACAAGAAATTCACCCCTCCACTTT. Amino acid sequence: CATNRDGTRNSPLHF.

This clonotype was detected ten times or more. The chain has TRBV11-2 and TRBJ2-1; the match to TRBD2 covers 13 bases. V gave up 6 bases and J gave up 5 bases; unmatched junction bases: 7. This CDR3 is 16 amino acids long. The germline V gene has CDR1 SGHAT and CDR2 FQNNGV. The CDR3 region is CASSPRGTSGNNEQFF. Here the CDR3 DNA reads TGTGCCAGCAGTCCCCGGGGGACTAGCGGGAACAATGAGCAGTTCTTC.

This clonotype was picked up many times. The V call is TRBV20-1, the J call TRBJ2-4; possible D gene TRBD1, 5 bases. This CDR3 has 15 residues. V was cut by 0 bases and J by 5 bases, with 14 bases left in between. CDR1 is DFQATT, CDR2 SNEGSKA, per germline (reference sequence). CDR3 protein: CSARDIRQGENIQYF. CDR3 bases: TGCAGTGCTAGAGATATCCGGCAGGGCGAAAACATTCAGTACTTC.

This clonotype has just a few counts. This chain connects TRBV11-3 to TRBJ2-5; D gene uncertain. CDR1 SGHNT and CDR2 YENEEA come from the germline V gene. The CDR3 totals 18 residues. Deletions cut 0 bases from V and 3 bases from J, with 20 bases between. The CDR3 DNA reads TGTGCCAGCAGCTTAGACGGTCGTCCCATAGACACGAAAGAGACCCAGTACTTC. It translates to CASSLDGRPIDTKETQYF.

This clonotype was seen many times. The chain carries TRBV25-1 and TRBJ2-5; D is unclear. CDR1 is MGHDK and CDR2 is SYGVNS in the germline V gene. V lost 7 bases, J lost 4 bases, and 7 bases lay in between. The CDR3 spans 11 residues. CDR3: CASTFGETQYF. In DNA form, the CDR3 reads TGTGCCAGCACATTCGGAGAGACCCAGTACTTC.

Ten or more counts support this clonotype. The genes are TRBV11-2 and TRBJ2-2; TRBD2 matches at 7 bases. V lost 4 bases, J lost 2 bases, and 7 bases stayed unmatched. From germline, CDR1 is SGHAT and CDR2 FQNNGV. The CDR3 is 16 residues long. DNA of the CDR3: TGTGCCAGCAGCTCACCCGGGACTACTAACACCGGGGAGCTGTTTTTT. Translated: CASSSPGTTNTGELFF. Looking up the rest from reference TRBV11-2 and TRBJ2-2 gives the full variable domain: EAGVAQSPRYKIIEKRQSVAFWCNPISGHATLYWYQQILGQGPKLLIQFQNNGVVDDSQLPKDRFSAERLKGVDSTLKIQPAKLEDSAVYLCASSSPGTTNTGELFFGEGSRLTVL.

In its sample, this clonotype was seen a few times. The rearrangement joins TRBV12-3 or TRBV12-4 to TRBJ2-5; D is unclear. V was clipped by 3 bases and J by 2 bases, with 7 bases between them. This CDR3 has 13 residues. Here the CDR3 reads CASSFALQETQYF. CDR3 coding DNA: TGTGCCAGCAGTTTCGCGCTACAAGAGACCCAGTACTTC.